This T cell receptor (beta chain) appears in the sequencing data of a study of long-term antiretroviral therapy in people with HIV. Study findings and constraints: Clones showing expansion before ART dominated the repertoire at all time points. ART adherence, viral resistance and therapy changes went unrecorded. Blood was collected between the mid-2000s and the late 2010s, possibly under older ART regimens.

Sequencing relied on immunoSEQ assay v3.0, run at survey level. Profiled with immunoSEQ multiplex PCR; TCRdb holds only in-frame clones, not every one. The repertoire holds 9,500 to 12,000 clones, with around 89% as singletons. Trimming took 0 bases from V and 5 from J, leaving 16 bases between them. Germline CDR1 KGHSH, CDR2 LQKENI. This CDR3 is built from 16 residues. Inclusion required at least two post-ART and at least one pre-ART PBMC samples. On this clone itself: Its target is not known.

This receptor was taken from a woman aged 40 to 50 with HIV. The source material was unsorted PBMCs, sampled 0.2 years before starting antiretroviral therapy. The chain is built from TRBV18 and TRBJ1-1; D gene ambiguous. The CDR3 coding sequence is TGTGCCAGCTCACCACCCGGCAGTAGTTCGACTACTGAAGCTTTCTTT. Encoded protein: CASSPPGSSSTTEAFF.